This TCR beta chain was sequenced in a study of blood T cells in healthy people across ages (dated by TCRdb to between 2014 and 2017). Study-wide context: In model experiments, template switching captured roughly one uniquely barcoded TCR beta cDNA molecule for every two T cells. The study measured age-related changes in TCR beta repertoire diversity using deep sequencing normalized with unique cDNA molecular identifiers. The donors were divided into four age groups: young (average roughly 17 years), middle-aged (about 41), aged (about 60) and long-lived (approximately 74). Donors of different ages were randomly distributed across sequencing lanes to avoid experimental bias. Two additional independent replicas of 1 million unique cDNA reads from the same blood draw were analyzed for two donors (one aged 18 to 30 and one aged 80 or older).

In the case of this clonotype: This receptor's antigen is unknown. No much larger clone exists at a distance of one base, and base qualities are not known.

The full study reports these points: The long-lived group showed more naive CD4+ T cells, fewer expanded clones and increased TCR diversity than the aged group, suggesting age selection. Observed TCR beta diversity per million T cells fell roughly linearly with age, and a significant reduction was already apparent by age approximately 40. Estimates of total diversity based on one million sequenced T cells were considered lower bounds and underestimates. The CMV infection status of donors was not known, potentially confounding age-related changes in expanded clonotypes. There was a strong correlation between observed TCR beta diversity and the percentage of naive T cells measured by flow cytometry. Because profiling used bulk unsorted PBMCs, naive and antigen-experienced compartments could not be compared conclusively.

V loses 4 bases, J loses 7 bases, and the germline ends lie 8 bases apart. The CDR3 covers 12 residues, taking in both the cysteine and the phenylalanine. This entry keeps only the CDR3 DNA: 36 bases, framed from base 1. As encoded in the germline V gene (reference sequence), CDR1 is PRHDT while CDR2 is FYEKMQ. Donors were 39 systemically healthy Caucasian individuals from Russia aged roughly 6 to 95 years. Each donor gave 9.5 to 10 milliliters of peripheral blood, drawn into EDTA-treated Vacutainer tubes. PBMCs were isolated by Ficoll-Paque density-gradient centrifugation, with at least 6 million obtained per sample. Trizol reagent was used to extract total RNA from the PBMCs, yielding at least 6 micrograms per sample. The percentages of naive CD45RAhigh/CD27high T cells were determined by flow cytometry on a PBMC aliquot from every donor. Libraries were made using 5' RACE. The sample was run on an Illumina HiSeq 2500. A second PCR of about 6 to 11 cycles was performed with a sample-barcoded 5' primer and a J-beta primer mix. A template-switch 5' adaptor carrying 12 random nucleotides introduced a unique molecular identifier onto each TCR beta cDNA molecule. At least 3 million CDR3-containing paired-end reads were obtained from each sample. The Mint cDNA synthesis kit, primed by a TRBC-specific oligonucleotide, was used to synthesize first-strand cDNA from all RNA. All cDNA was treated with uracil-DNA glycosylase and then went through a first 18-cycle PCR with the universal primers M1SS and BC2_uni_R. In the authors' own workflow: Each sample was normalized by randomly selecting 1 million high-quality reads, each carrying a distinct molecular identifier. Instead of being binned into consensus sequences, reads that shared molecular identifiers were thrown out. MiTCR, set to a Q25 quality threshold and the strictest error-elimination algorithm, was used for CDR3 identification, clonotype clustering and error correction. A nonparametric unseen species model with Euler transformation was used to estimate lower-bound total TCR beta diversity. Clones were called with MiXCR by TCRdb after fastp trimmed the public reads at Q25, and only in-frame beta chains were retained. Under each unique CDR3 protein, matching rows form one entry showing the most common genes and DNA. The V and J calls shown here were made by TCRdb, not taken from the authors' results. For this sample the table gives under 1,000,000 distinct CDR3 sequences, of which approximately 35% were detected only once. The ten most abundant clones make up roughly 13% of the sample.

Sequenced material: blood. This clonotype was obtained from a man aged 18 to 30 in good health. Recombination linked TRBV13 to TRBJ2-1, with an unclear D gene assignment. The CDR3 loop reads CASSWARNEQFF. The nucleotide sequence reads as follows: TGTGCCAGCAGCTGGGCTAGAAATGAGCAGTTCTTC.